These T cell receptor beta chains were read from a single sample in a study of blood T cell repertoires in COVID-19. The repertoire was sequenced with immunoSEQ multiplex PCR; TCRdb's copy has only in-frame clones and lacks some. The sample lists 390,000 or so clones, over 75% seen once, with about 1% in the top ten. The sequenced material came from PBMCs or T cells enriched from blood (not recorded which). Receptors were obtained from a man aged 18 to 29 who had recovered from COVID-19. Each CDR3 is given with its conserved first and last residue. D genes are given only for firm matches. The listing skips clone size in some rows; elsewhere it reads once, few, many or a size class.

TRBD1 | 15 | - | TRBJ1-5 | TRBV4-1 | TGCGCCAGCAGTCTCCGGGACAGGGACAATCAGCCCCAGCATTTT | CASSLRDRDNQPQHF
- | 15 | - | TRBJ2-3 | TRBV6-5 | TGTGCCAGCAGTTACTCGATCGGGAGCACAGATACGCAGTATTTT | CASSYSIGSTDTQYF
TRBD2 | 15 | - | TRBJ2-5 | TRBV2 | TGTGCCAGCAGTACGCCGGGACTAGCGTTGGAGACCCAGTACTTC | CASSTPGLALETQYF
TRBD1 | 16 | once | TRBJ1-3 | TRBV28 | TGTGCCAGCAGTCCACGACAGGGGTTCTCTGGAAACACCATATATTTT | CASSPRQGFSGNTIYF
- | 18 | - | TRBJ2-6 | TRBV5-4 | TGTGCCAGCAGCTTGGGTGGGGGCGTGCTATCTGGGGCCAACGTCCTGACTTTC | CASSLGGGVLSGANVLTF
- | 15 | - | TRBJ1-2 | TRBV28 | TGTGCCAGCAGTGCCAGGGGCAGTTGGGACTATGGCTACACCTTC | CASSARGSWDYGYTF
TRBD2 | 15 | once | TRBJ2-1 | TRBV6-4 | TGTGCCAGCAGCCAAGGACTAGCGGGAGACAATGAGCAGTTCTTC | CASSQGLAGDNEQFF
- | 15 | - | TRBJ2-7 | TRBV5-1 | TGCGCCAGCTCACCAGGGTCAAGTGGGTCCTACGAGCAGTACTTC | CASSPGSSGSYEQYF
- | 15 | - | TRBJ2-1 | TRBV6-2/TRBV6-3 | TGTGCCAGCAGTTACTCGAGGCGGGGTTACCATGAGCAGTTCTTC | CASSYSRRGYHEQFF
TRBD2 | 19 | - | TRBJ2-1 | TRBV19 | TGTGCCAGTAGTTCGGGGGCTAGCGGGAAGATTAGAACTTACAATGAGCAGTTCTTC | CASSSGASGKIRTYNEQFF
- | 16 | - | TRBJ2-7 | TRBV10-2 | TGCGCCAGCAGTGAAGTGCGGGGGCCCACCTCCTACGAGCAGTACTTC | CASSEVRGPTSYEQYF
- | 11 | - | TRBJ1-1 | TRBV2 | TGTGCCAGCAGTGGTCACAGAGAAGCTTTCTTT | CASSGHREAFF
- | 14 | - | TRBJ1-5 | TRBV2 | TGTGCCAGCAGTGAAGCGGGCGGGGTTCAGCCCCAGCATTTT | CASSEAGGVQPQHF
- | 11 | - | TRBJ2-1 | TRBV3-1/TRBV3-2 | TGTGCCAGCAGCATGACTGGGGAGCAGTTCTTC | CASSMTGEQFF
- | 11 | - | TRBJ2-4 | TRBV20-1 | TGCAGTGCTGCCTTCCCAGACATTCAGTACTTC | CSAAFPDIQYF
TRBD1 | 15 | - | TRBJ2-7 | TRBV5-8 | TGTGCCAGCAGCATACAGGGGATCGGGCCCTACGAGCAGTACTTC | CASSIQGIGPYEQYF
- | 14 | - | TRBJ1-2 | TRBV28 | TGTGCCAGCAGTTCCCCGGGAGGGTCATATGGCTACACCTTC | CASSSPGGSYGYTF
TRBD2 | 18 | - | TRBJ2-7 | TRBV9 | TGTGCCAGCAGCGTAGCGGCGGTGACTAGCGGGGGTACCTACGAGCAGTACTTC | CASSVAAVTSGGTYEQYF
- | 15 | once | TRBJ1-1 | TRBV7-8 | TGTGCCAGCAGCTCCGACCCCAGTACAGGGCCTGAAGCTTTCTTT | CASSSDPSTGPEAFF
- | 14 | - | TRBJ1-1 | TRBV18 | TGTGCCAGCTCACCAGAGCCGGGAAGTCGTGAAGCTTTCTTT | CASSPEPGSREAFF
TRBD2 | 16 | - | TRBJ2-1 | TRBV18 | TGTGCCAGCTCACCACCGAGCGGGGGGACCTACAATGAGCAGTTCTTC | CASSPPSGGTYNEQFF
TRBD1 | 15 | once | TRBJ2-7 | TRBV7-9 | TGTGCCAGCAGCCCCCGGACAGGGGGAAAGAAAGAGCAGTACTTC | CASSPRTGGKKEQYF
- | 14 | - | TRBJ2-7 | TRBV3-1/TRBV3-2 | TGTGCCAGCAGAGCCGGGAACCTGCACCACGAGCAGTACTTC | CASRAGNLHHEQYF
TRBD2 | 15 | - | TRBJ2-3 | TRBV6-5 | TGTGCCAGCAGTTACCTACGGGGGGGAACAGATACGCAGTATTTT | CASSYLRGGTDTQYF
- | 13 | - | TRBJ2-7 | TRBV6-1 | TGTGCCAGCAGTGAAGTGGGCGGGTTAGAGCAGTACTTC | CASSEVGGLEQYF
- | 13 | - | TRBJ1-5 | TRBV28 | TGTGCCAGTAGACCAGGGTCTGATCAGCCCCAGCATTTT | CASRPGSDQPQHF
- | 16 | - | TRBJ2-3 | TRBV27 | TGTGCCAGCAGTTTACGAGGGAGGCAGGTGGCAGATACGCAGTATTTT | CASSLRGRQVADTQYF
TRBD2 | 17 | - | TRBJ2-2 | TRBV6-2/TRBV6-3 | TGTGCCAGCAGCCCTCGGACTAGCCTTTGGAACACCGGGGAGCTGTTTTTT | CASSPRTSLWNTGELFF
- | 15 | - | TRBJ2-3 | TRBV3-1/TRBV3-2 | TGTGCCAGCAGCCAAGACCCTCGGGGTCGTGATACGCAGTATTTT | CASSQDPRGRDTQYF
TRBD2 | 16 | - | TRBJ2-7 | TRBV7-9 | TGTGCCAGCAGCTTCGGACTAGCGGGGGCCTACGAAGAGCAGTACTTC | CASSFGLAGAYEEQYF
- | 17 | - | TRBJ2-6 | TRBV13 | TGTGCCAGCAGCAGAGGAGGCGGGGTCTCTGGGGCCAACGTCCTGACTTTC | CASSRGGGVSGANVLTF
- | 14 | - | TRBJ2-7 | TRBV15 | TGTGCCACCAGCAGAGTTTTATTAGCATCCGAGCAGTACTTC | CATSRVLLASEQYF
TRBD1 | 14 | - | TRBJ2-7 | TRBV19 | TGTGCCAGTAGTCTCGGACAGGGGATGAGCGAGCAGTACTTC | CASSLGQGMSEQYF
- | 14 | - | TRBJ1-3 | TRBV2 | TGTGCCAGCAGTGGAGGAGAGGCTGGAAACACCATATATTTT | CASSGGEAGNTIYF
TRBD2 | 21 | - | TRBJ2-1 | TRBV5-1 | TGCGCCAGCAGCTTTAGGGGAACGGGACTAGCGATGGGACAATCCTACAATGAGCAGTTCTTC | CASSFRGTGLAMGQSYNEQFF
- | 17 | - | TRBJ1-3 | TRBV28 | TGTGCCAGCAGTTTGGCCCCATACAGGGATGGGGGAAACACCATATATTTT | CASSLAPYRDGGNTIYF
- | 16 | - | TRBJ2-5 | TRBV18 | TGTGCCAGCTCACCACGGGCCCCGGGGTACCAAGAGACCCAGTACTTC | CASSPRAPGYQETQYF
- | 14 | - | TRBJ1-5 | TRBV5-4 | TGTGCCAGCAGCTTGAGAGGGAGCAATCAGCCCCAGCATTTT | CASSLRGSNQPQHF
TRBD2 | 12 | - | TRBJ2-1 | TRBV2 | TGTGCCGCGGGAGGGGACGACAATGAGCAGTTCTTC | CAAGGDDNEQFF
- | 13 | - | TRBJ1-3 | TRBV29-1 | TGCAGCGCCTCAGGCACCCTTGGAAACACCATATATTTT | CSASGTLGNTIYF
- | 15 | - | TRBJ2-7 | TRBV4-2 | TGTGCCAGCAGTCAAGAGGGACTGGGCACCTACGAGCAGTACTTC | CASSQEGLGTYEQYF
- | 16 | - | TRBJ1-2 | TRBV3-1/TRBV3-2 | TGTGCCAGCAGTCCCGCTTCGGGGGGCGCGTCCTATGGCTACACCTTC | CASSPASGGASYGYTF
TRBD2 | 14 | - | TRBJ2-5 | TRBV7-9 | TGTGCCAGCAGCTTGCCCCTAGCGGAAGAGACCCAGTACTTC | CASSLPLAEETQYF
- | 16 | - | TRBJ1-3 | TRBV4-3 | TGCGCCAGCAGCCAAGGTCGAGCTGGCGGTGGAAACACCATATATTTT | CASSQGRAGGGNTIYF
TRBD1 | 12 | once | TRBJ1-2 | TRBV28 | TGTGCCAGCGAAACCCACAGGGGCGGCTACACCTTC | CASETHRGGYTF
- | 14 | - | TRBJ1-2 | TRBV28 | TGTGCCAGCAGTTCAGGGGCCGGGTATGATGGCTACACCTTC | CASSSGAGYDGYTF
TRBD2 | 18 | - | TRBJ2-7 | TRBV5-4 | TGTGCCAGCAGCCCCGATACGATCGGAAGCGGGGTGGGCTACGAGCAGTACTTC | CASSPDTIGSGVGYEQYF
- | 14 | - | TRBJ1-2 | TRBV29-1 | TGCAGCGTTGATGGCCCCGCGGGTAACTATGGCTACACCTTC | CSVDGPAGNYGYTF
TRBD2 | 15 | - | TRBJ2-7 | TRBV5-4 | TGTGCCACCGCAACTAGCGGGAGTCCTCCGCACGAGCAGTACTTC | CATATSGSPPHEQYF
- | 14 | - | TRBJ2-2 | TRBV29-1 | TGCAGCGTTGGGGGAGGAGAGGACACCGGGGAGCTGTTTTTT | CSVGGGEDTGELFF
- | 11 | - | TRBJ2-5 | TRBV27 | TGTGCCAGCAGCAGGGGAGAGACCCAGTACTTC | CASSRGETQYF
- | 14 | - | TRBJ1-6 | TRBV27 | TGTGCCAGCAGTTTGAGACACATCAATTCACCCCTCCACTTT | CASSLRHINSPLHF
- | 16 | - | TRBJ1-5 | TRBV27 | TGTGCCAGCAGTCCCGGACAGACCTATAGCAATCAGCCCCAGCATTTT | CASSPGQTYSNQPQHF
- | 14 | - | TRBJ2-3 | TRBV6-4 | TGTGCCAGCAGGAGGGACACAAGCACAGATACGCAGTATTTT | CASRRDTSTDTQYF
- | 15 | - | TRBJ2-7 | TRBV9 | TGTGCCAGCAGCATATCGGGAGCGCCACACTACGAGCAGTACTTC | CASSISGAPHYEQYF